This T cell receptor beta chain was profiled in a study of T cell responses to AZD1222 COVID-19 vaccine. Remarks on this clone: The antigen remains undetermined.

Repertoires were generated with immunoSEQ multiplex PCR, while TCRdb's copy carries only in-frame clones and drops some. The table lists 150,000 to 200,000 clones, approximately 87% of them singletons, with 2.5% to 3% in the top ten. The CDR3 has 17 amino acids. Germline V gives CDR1 KGHSH, CDR2 LQKENI. Trimming at V came to 1 base and at J to 6 bases, leaving 7 bases not matched to a gene. The study, taken as a whole, reports: Across the whole spike, CD4 TCRs peaked at regions 160-218 and 743-854. Most donors were white British, females outnumbered males, and clonal diversity was possibly underestimated.

This sequence was found in an adult in good health. The genes are TRBV18 and TRBJ2-1; 12 positions agree with TRBD2. This specimen was peripheral blood, taken on day 0 of MenACWY control vaccination. CDR3 residues: CASSPQLAGGGFNEQFF. In DNA form, the CDR3 reads TGTGCCAGCTCACCACAGCTAGCGGGAGGGGGTTTCAATGAGCAGTTCTTC.